This T cell receptor (beta chain) was retrieved from a study of regulatory T cells in long-lasting Graves disease. Whole-study results and caveats: Having few samples may have compromised the accuracy. Newly diagnosed patients had higher TCR diversity than persistent Graves' patients did.

Germline V gene sequence: CDR1 SGHNT, CDR2 YENEEA. The V end lost 3 bases, the J end lost 4 bases, and 10 bases lay between the germline ends. The CDR3 length is 14 residues. Concerning this clonotype itself: Its antigen is still unknown.

Combining iRepertoire HTBI primers with Arm-PCR of CDR3 regions, the authors built TCR beta libraries. TCRdb itself ran the multiplex PCR reads through MiXCR, one entry per CDR3 protein. The sample includes over 650,000 distinct CDR3 sequences, about 32% of them seen just once. Time point indicated: persistent/refractory GD, antithyroid drugs over 5 years with positive TRAb. Isolated PBMC RNA provided the starting material for the TCR library. This rearrangement joins TRBV11-3 to TRBJ1-3, with D possibly being TRBD1 (6 bases). The sample here was peripheral blood mononuclear cells (PBMCs), taken when the disease was refractory, from a patient treated with antithyroid drugs. This receptor was obtained from a female donor with Graves disease. DNA of the CDR3: TGTGCCAGCAGCTTCAACAGGGTCGGAAACACCATATATTTT. Amino acid sequence: CASSFNRVGNTIYF.